This T cell receptor beta chain came from a study of PD-L1 blockade in urothelial cancer. Sequencing was performed with immunoSEQ multiplex PCR; in TCRdb, only in-frame clones are kept and a portion is missing. Among around 80,000 clones, about 91% were seen once, and the ten largest hold 0.87%. The germline V gene encodes CDR1 SGHTA and CDR2 FQGNSA. V lost 6 bases, J lost 5 bases, and 6 bases stayed unmatched. This CDR3 is 15 amino acids long. Stated time point: peripheral blood 6 weeks after treatment start. This sequence was found in a woman of 80 years or more with urothelial cancer. The gene calls are TRBV7-2 and TRBJ2-3; 12 bases are a match to TRBD1. The specimen was PBMCs, collected around atezolizumab (anti-PD-L1) treatment. The DNA for the CDR3 is TGTGCCAGCAGGACTGGGACAGGGGGCAGAGATACGCAGTATTTT. Residues: CASRTGTGGRDTQYF.